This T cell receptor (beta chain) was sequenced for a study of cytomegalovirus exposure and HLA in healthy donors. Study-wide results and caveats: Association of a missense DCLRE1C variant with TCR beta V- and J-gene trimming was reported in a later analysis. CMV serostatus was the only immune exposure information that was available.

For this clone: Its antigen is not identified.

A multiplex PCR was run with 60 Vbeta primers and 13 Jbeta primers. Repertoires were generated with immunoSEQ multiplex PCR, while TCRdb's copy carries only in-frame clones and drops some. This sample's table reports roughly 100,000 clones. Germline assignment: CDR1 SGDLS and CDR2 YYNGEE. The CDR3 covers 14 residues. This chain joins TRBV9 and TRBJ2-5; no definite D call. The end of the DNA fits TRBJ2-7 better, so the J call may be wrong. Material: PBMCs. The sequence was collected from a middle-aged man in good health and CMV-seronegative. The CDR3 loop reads CASSGGGSRYEQYF. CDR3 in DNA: TGTGCCAGCAGTGGTGGCGGTAGTCGGTACGAGCAGTACTTC.